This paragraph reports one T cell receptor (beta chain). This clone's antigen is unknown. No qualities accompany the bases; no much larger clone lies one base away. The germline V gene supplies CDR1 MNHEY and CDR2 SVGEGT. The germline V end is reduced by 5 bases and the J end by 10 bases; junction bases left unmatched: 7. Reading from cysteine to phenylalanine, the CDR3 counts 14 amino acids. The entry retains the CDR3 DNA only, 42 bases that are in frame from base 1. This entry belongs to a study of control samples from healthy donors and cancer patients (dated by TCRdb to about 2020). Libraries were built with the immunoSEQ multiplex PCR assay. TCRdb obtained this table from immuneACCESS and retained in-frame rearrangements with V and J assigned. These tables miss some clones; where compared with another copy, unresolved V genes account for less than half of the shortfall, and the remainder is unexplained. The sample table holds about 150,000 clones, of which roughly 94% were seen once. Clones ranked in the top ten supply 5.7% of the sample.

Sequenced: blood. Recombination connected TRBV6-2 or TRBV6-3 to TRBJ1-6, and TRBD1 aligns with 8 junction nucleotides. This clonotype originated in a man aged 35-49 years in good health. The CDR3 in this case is CASSGQGGHSPLHF. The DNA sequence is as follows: TGTGCCAGCAGTGGACAGGGTGGGCACTCACCCCTCCACTTT.